A selection of T cell receptor beta chains follows, all from one sample in a study of cytomegalovirus exposure and HLA in healthy donors. The assay was immunoSEQ multiplex PCR, and TCRdb's table has in-frame clones only and misses some. The profile shows approximately 110,000 clones, about 79% of them singletons. Material: PBMCs. The receptors were sampled from a man between 50 and 59 years old in good health and CMV-seropositive. Each CDR3 is given without its conserved first and last residue. The order of the fields is V gene, J gene, CDR3 protein.

TRBV6-5	TRBJ1-2	ASSLSLNYGYT
TRBV7-9	TRBJ2-3	ASSLGLARTDTQY
TRBV27	TRBJ2-3	ASTRGGTDTQY
TRBV5-1	TRBJ2-7	ASSVRGSDEQY
TRBV7-6	TRBJ2-7	ASSLAPGLAGVRQY
TRBV30	TRBJ2-3	AWTSGSIADTQY
TRBV11-2	TRBJ1-3	ASSHYTGPISSGNTIY
TRBV9	TRBJ1-4	ASSPRTGGPEKLF
TRBV7-3	TRBJ2-7	ASSPGGAGEYEQY
TRBV2	TRBJ1-5	ASSEGGVGQPQH
TRBV19	TRBJ2-7	ASSPWTSGNYEQY
TRBV11-1	TRBJ2-1	ASIQRAAGAPGEQF
TRBV6-1	.	ASSEEVVLGNSYEQY
TRBV19	TRBJ2-7	ASRGLAGGPEQY
TRBV15	TRBJ1-5	ATSRAGTGYQPQH
TRBV7-8	TRBJ1-5	ASSLTIAGSNQPQH
TRBV6-5	TRBJ1-2	ASSYPGRGLEGYT
TRBV4-2	TRBJ2-1	ASSQSRLGLAPEQF
TRBV7-9	TRBJ1-1	ASSLASGTAEAF
TRBV7-2	TRBJ1-5	ASSLASGTQGSNQPQH
TRBV7-2	TRBJ1-2	ASSPRTANPDG
TRBV27	TRBJ2-3	ASKADSRVETQY
TRBV5-1	.	ASSRGGGFYEQY
TRBV5-1	TRBJ2-3	ASSLVSSGGDTQY
TRBV5-1	TRBJ1-2	ASSWGDRGQDGYT
TRBV30	TRBJ2-1	AWSRESGKIYNEQF
TRBV30	TRBJ2-1	AWFGGPQGRVYEQF
TRBV6-6	TRBJ1-2	ASSYLGQGDYGYT
TRBV10-3	TRBJ2-3	ATRGGTGREGTDTQY
TRBV5-1	TRBJ2-2	ASSLMTGATGELF
TRBV6-6	TRBJ1-1	ASSLGQNTEAF
TRBV12-5	TRBJ2-7	ASGRDYTMNSSYEQY
TRBV9	TRBJ1-1	ASSQQGQNTEAF
TRBV4-1	TRBJ2-3	ASSQVSSGRGLGSDTQY
TRBV18	TRBJ1-5	ASSAGRLNQPQH
TRBV11-2	TRBJ2-5	ASSPRLHQETQY
TRBV7-9	TRBJ1-1	ASSPGTAISRNTEAF
TRBV9	TRBJ2-7	ASSRGSYEQY
TRBV5-1	TRBJ2-1	ASSLGLAGGYNEQF
TRBV5-6	TRBJ1-4	ASASPQVAILEKLF
TRBV2	TRBJ2-3	ASSDSLPDTQY
TRBV23-1	TRBJ2-1	ASGGTSGSSEQF
TRBV2	TRBJ1-1	ASLVRDYTEAF
TRBV18	TRBJ2-5	ASSQSRTGRETQY
TRBV19	TRBJ2-3	ASRTGLDSTDTQY
TRBV5-5	TRBJ2-3	ASSLDSLTDTQY
TRBV19	TRBJ2-5	ASSAGTQETQY